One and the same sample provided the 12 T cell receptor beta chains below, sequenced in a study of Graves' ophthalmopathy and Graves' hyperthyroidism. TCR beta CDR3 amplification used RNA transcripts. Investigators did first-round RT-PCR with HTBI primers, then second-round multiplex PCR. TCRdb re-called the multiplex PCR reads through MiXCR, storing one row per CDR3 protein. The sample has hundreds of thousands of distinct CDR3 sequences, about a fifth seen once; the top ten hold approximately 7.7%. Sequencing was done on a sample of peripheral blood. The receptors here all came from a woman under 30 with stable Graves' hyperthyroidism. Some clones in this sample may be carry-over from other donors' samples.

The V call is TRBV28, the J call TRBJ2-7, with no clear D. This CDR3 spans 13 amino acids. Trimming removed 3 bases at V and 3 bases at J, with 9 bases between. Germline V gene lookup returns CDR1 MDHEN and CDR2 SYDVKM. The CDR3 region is CASSFFSGYEQYF. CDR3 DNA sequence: TGTGCCAGCAGTTTCTTTTCGGGCTACGAGCAGTACTTC.

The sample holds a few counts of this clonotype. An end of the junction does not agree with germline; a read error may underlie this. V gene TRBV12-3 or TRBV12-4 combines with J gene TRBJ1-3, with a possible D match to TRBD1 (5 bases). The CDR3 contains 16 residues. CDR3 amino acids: CASSLGLRQGGSTIYF. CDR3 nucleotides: TGTGCCAGCAGTTTGGGTCTGCGGCAGGGAGGAAGCACCATATATTTT.

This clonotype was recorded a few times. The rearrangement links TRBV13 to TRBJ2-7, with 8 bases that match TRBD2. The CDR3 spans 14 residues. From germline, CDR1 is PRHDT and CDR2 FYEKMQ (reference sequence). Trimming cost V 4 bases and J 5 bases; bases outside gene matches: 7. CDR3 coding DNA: TGTGCCAGCAGCTACCGACTAGCGACGGACGAGCAGTACTTC. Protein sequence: CASSYRLATDEQYF. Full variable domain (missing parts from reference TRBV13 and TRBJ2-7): AAGVIQSPRHLIKEKRETATLKCYPIPRHDTVYWYQQGPGQDPQFLISFYEKMQSDKGSIPDRFSAQQFSDYHSELNMSSLELGDSALYFCASSYRLATDEQYFGPGTRLTVT.

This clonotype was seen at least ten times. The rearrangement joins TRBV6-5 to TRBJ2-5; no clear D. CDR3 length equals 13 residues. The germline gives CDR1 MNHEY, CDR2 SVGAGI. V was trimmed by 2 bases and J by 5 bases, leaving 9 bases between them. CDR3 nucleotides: TGTGCCAGCAGTTACGGGGATCCGGAGACCCAGTACTTC. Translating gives CASSYGDPETQYF.

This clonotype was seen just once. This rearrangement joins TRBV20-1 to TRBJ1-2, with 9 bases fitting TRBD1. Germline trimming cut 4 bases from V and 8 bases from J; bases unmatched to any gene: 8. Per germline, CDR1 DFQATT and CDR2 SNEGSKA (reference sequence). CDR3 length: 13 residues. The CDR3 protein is CSANRDRVEGYTF. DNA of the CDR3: TGCAGTGCTAATCGGGACAGGGTCGAGGGCTACACCTTC.

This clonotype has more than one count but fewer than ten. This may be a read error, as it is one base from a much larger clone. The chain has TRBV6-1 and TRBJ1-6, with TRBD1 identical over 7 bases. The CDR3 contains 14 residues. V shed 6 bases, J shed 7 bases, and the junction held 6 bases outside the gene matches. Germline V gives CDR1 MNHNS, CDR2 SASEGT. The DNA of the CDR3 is TGTGCCAGCAGGGAGACAGGGTACAATTCACCCCTCCACTTT. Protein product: CASRETGYNSPLHF.

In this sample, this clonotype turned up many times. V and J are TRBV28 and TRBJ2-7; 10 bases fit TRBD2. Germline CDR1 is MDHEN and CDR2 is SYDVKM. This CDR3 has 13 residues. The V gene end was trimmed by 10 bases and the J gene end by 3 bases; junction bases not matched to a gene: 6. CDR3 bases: TGTGCCACCCTACTAGCGGGAAACTACGAGCAGTACTTC. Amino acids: CATLLAGNYEQYF.

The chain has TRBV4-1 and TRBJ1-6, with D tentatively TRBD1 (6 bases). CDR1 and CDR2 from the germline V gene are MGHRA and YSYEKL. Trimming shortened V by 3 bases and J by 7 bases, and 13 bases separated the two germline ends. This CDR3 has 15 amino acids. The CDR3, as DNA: TGCGCCAGCAGCCATCGGGGGGCGACGAATTCACCCCTCCACTTT. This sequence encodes CASSHRGATNSPLHF.

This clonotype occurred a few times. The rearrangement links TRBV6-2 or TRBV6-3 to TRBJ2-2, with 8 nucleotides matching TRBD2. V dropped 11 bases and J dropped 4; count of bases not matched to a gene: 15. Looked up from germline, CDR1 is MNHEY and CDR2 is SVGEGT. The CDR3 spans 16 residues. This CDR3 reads CALQTGGAFGTGELFF. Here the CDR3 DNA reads TGTGCCCTCCAAACGGGGGGGGCTTTTGGCACCGGGGAGCTGTTTTTT.

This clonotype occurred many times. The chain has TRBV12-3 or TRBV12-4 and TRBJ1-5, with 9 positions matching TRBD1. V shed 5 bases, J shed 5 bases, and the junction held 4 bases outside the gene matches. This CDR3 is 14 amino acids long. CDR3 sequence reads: CASSRTGDDQPQHF. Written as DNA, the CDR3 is TGTGCCAGCAGTCGGACAGGGGACGATCAGCCCCAGCATTTT.

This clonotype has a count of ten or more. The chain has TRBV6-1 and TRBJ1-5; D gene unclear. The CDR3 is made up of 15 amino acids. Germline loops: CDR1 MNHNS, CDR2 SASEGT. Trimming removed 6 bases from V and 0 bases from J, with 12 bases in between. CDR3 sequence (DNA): TGTGCCAGCAGAGAGGGCCCGGGTAGCAATCAGCCCCAGCATTTT. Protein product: CASREGPGSNQPQHF.

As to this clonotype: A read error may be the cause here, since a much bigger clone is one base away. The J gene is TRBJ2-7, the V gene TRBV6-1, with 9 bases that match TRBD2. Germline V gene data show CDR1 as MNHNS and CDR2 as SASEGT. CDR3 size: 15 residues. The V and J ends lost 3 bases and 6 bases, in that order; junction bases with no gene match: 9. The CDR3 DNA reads TGTGCCAGCAGTGATTGGCGGGGGGGCCCCTGCGAGCAGTACTTC. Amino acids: CASSDWRGGPCEQYF.